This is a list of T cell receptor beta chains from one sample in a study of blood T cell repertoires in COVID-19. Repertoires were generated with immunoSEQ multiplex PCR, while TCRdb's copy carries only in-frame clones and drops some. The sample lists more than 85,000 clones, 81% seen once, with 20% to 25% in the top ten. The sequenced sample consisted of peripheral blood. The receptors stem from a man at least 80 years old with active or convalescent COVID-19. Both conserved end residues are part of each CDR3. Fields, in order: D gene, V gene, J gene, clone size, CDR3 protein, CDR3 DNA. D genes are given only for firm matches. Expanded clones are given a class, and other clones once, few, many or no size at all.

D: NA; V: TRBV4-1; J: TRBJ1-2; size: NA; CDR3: CASSRQVNEGSYGYTF; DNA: TGCGCCAGCAGCCGACAAGTCAATGAAGGGAGCTATGGCTACACCTTC
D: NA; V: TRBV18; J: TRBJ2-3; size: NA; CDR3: CASSPVGEPDTQYF; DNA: TGTGCCAGCTCACCCGTAGGGGAACCAGATACGCAGTATTTT
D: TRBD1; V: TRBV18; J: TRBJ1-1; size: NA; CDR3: CASSTGQGDTEAFF; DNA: TGTGCCAGCTCAACGGGTCAGGGGGACACTGAAGCTTTCTTT
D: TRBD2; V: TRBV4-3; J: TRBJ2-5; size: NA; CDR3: CASSQDLRGGETQYF; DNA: TGCGCCAGCAGCCAAGATTTAAGGGGAGGGGAGACCCAGTACTTC
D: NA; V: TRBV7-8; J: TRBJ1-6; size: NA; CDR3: CASSLAGEDNSPLHF; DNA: TGTGCCAGCAGCTTAGCAGGGGAGGATAATTCACCCCTCCACTTT
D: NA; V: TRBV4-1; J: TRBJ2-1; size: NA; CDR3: CASSQGYVGRPPMRGEQFF; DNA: TGCGCCAGCAGCCAAGGGTATGTAGGCAGGCCCCCTATGCGGGGTGAGCAGTTCTTC
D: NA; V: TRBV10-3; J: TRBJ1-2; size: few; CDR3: CAISEGAVSNYGYTF; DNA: TGTGCCATCAGTGAGGGGGCAGTCAGTAACTATGGCTACACCTTC
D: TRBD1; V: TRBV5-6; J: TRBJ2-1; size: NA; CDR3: CASSLAPGTEAYNEQFF; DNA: TGTGCCAGCAGCTTGGCCCCAGGGACAGAAGCCTACAATGAGCAGTTCTTC
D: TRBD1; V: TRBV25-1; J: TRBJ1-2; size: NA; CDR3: CASSDPGQGNYGYTF; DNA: TGTGCCAGCAGTGACCCGGGACAGGGGAACTATGGCTACACCTTC
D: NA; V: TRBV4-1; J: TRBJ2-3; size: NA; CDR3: CASSQGRVPSTDTQYF; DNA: TGCGCCAGCAGCCAAGGCAGGGTACCTAGCACAGATACGCAGTATTTT
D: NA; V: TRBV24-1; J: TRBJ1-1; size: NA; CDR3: CATYGGTEAFF; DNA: TGTGCCACCTATGGCGGAACTGAAGCTTTCTTT
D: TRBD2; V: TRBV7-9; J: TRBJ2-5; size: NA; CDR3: CASSLVRGGQETQYF; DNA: TGTGCCAGCAGCTTAGTGCGGGGGGGCCAAGAGACCCAGTACTTC
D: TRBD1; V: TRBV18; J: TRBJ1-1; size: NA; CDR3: CASSRAGGQGGTEAFF; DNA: TGTGCCAGCTCAAGGGCAGGGGGCCAAGGCGGCACTGAAGCTTTCTTT
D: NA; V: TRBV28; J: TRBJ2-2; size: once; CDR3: CASSQNTGELFF; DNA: TGTGCCAGCAGCCAGAACACCGGGGAGCTGTTTTTT
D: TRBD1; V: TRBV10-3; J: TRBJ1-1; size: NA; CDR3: CAIKGGDRDQAFF; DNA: TGTGCCATCAAGGGGGGGGACAGGGACCAAGCTTTCTTT
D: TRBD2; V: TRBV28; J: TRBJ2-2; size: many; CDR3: CASRTRTSITGELFF; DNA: TGTGCCAGCAGGACGAGGACTAGTATCACCGGGGAGCTGTTTTTT
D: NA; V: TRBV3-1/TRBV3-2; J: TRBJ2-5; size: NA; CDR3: CASSQDDLGHSHGTQYF; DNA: TGTGCCAGCAGCCAAGATGACCTTGGGCACAGCCACGGGACCCAGTACTTC
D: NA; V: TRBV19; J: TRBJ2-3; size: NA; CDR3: CASSIDLGYTDTQYF; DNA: TGTGCCAGTAGTATAGATCTGGGCTACACAGATACGCAGTATTTT
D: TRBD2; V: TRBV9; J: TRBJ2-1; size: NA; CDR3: CASSPILAGGPNEQFF; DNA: TGTGCCAGCAGCCCCATACTAGCGGGGGGGCCCAATGAGCAGTTCTTC
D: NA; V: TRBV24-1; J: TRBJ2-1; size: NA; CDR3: CATSDDSNNEQFF; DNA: TGTGCCACCAGTGATGACAGCAACAATGAGCAGTTCTTC
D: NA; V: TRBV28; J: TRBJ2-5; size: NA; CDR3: CASSFGPQETQYF; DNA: TGTGCCAGCAGTTTTGGGCCACAAGAGACCCAGTACTTC
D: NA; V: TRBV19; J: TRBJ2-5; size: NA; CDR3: CASSTGETQYF; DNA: TGTGCCAGTAGTACGGGAGAGACCCAGTACTTC